The rows below give T cell receptor beta chains drawn from one sample of a study of blood T cell repertoires in COVID-19. Method: immunoSEQ multiplex PCR; TCRdb's copy keeps in-frame clones and lacks some. The sample has a few hundred thousand clones, roughly nine tenths seen once. The sequencing sample was made of PBMCs or T cells enriched from blood (not recorded which). The receptor source for this set is a human donor in a cohort exposed to, infected with or recovered from COVID-19 (not recorded which). The donor label of this sample is uncertain. The CDR3 runs from the conserved cysteine through the conserved F or W. D genes are given only for firm matches. Part of the rows lack a size; the others show once, few, many or a class for expanded clones.

TRBJ2-3 | TRBV3-1/TRBV3-2 | NA | NA | CASSHFDSAPDTQYF | TGTGCCAGCAGCCACTTTGACTCGGCCCCAGATACGCAGTATTTT
TRBJ1-5 | TRBV27 | TRBD1 | NA | CASAHRGSQPQHF | TGTGCCAGCGCCCACAGGGGGTCCCAGCCCCAGCATTTT
TRBJ1-4 | TRBV19 | TRBD1 | NA | CASSKTGDDEKLFF | TGTGCCAGTAGCAAAACAGGGGACGATGAAAAACTGTTTTTT
TRBJ1-1 | TRBV4-3 | NA | NA | CASSQELLGVDTEAFF | TGCGCCAGCAGCCAAGAATTGCTGGGCGTGGACACTGAAGCTTTCTTT
TRBJ1-3 | TRBV4-1 | NA | once | CASSQLGRGPGNTIYF | TGCGCCAGCAGCCAGTTGGGCAGGGGACCTGGAAACACCATATATTTT
TRBJ1-1 | TRBV3-1/TRBV3-2 | TRBD1 | NA | CASRGTETEAFF | TGTGCCAGCAGAGGGACAGAAACTGAAGCTTTCTTT
TRBJ2-2 | TRBV19 | NA | NA | CASSPQGNTGELFF | TGTGCCAGTAGTCCCCAGGGGAACACCGGGGAGCTGTTTTTT
TRBJ1-2 | TRBV25-1 | NA | NA | CASTGVPNYGYTF | TGTGCCAGCACAGGGGTTCCTAACTATGGCTACACCTTC
TRBJ1-6 | TRBV11-2 | NA | NA | CASSFKREYLHF | TGTGCCAGCAGCTTTAAGAGGGAATACCTCCACTTT
TRBJ2-5 | TRBV4-1 | TRBD1 | NA | CASSQVNPGQGYVQETQYF | TGCGCCAGCAGCCAAGTCAACCCCGGACAGGGCTATGTCCAAGAGACCCAGTACTTC
TRBJ1-1 | TRBV5-1 | TRBD1 | NA | CASSFRQGAMNTEAFF | TGCGCCAGCAGCTTTCGACAGGGGGCAATGAACACTGAAGCTTTCTTT
TRBJ1-1 | TRBV7-9 | NA | NA | CASSSGLNTEAFF | TGTGCCAGCAGCTCGGGTTTGAACACTGAAGCTTTCTTT
TRBJ1-1 | TRBV6-5 | NA | NA | CASSPQGRVTEAFF | TGTGCCAGCAGCCCCCAGGGGAGGGTCACTGAAGCTTTCTTT
TRBJ1-5 | TRBV27 | TRBD1 | NA | CASRLTALTGGQPQHF | TGTGCCAGCAGATTGACCGCCTTGACAGGGGGTCAGCCCCAGCATTTT